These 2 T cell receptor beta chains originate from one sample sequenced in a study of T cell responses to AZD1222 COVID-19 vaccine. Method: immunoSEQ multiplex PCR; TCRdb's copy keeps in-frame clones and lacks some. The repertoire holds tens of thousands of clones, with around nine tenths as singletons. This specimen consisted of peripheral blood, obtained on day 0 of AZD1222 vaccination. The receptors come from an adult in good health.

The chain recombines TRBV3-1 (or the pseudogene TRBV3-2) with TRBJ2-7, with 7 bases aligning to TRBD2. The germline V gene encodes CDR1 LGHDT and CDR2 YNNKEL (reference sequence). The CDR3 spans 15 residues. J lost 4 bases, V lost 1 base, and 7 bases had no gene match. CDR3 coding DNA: TGTGCCAGCAGCCAAGGACTAGCAGGTAGTTACGAGCAGTACTTC. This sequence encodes CASSQGLAGSYEQYF.

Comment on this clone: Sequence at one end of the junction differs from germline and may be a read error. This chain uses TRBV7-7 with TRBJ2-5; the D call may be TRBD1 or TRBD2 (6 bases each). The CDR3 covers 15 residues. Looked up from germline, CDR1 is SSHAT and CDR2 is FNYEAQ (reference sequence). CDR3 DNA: TGTGCTAGCAGCTTAGGGGGGACCAACCAAGAGACCCAGTACTTC. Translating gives CASSLGGTNQETQYF. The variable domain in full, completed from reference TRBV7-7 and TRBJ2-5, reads GAGVSQSPRYKVTKRGQDVTLRCDPISSHATLYWYQQALGQGPEFLTYFNYEAQPDKSGLPSDRFSAERPEGSISTLTIQRTEQRDSAMYRCASSLGGTNQETQYFGPGTRLLVL.